This T cell receptor (beta chain) was sequenced during a study of T-cell memory formation after mild COVID-19. Findings and caveats of the study: Clones contracting across day 15 to 85 had a balanced CD4/CD8 profile; later expanding clones leaned CD4+.

This clonotype was observed a few times. Its antigen is unidentified. TCRdb re-called the 5' RACE reads with MiXCR, one entry per CDR3 protein. The repertoire consists of approximately 260,000 distinct CDR3 sequences, with about 20% occurring once and the leading ten covering 20% to 25%. The CDR3 length is 10 residues. V dropped 5 bases and J dropped 3 bases, with 4 bases sitting between them. Germline V gene lookup returns CDR1 DFQATT and CDR2 SNEGSKA (reference sequence). The source of this sequence is a man aged 18 to 30 who had mild COVID-19 (a few samples of this study predate the infection). Cell type and time point are not known. The sample comprised PBMCs or a T cell subset sorted from them (not recorded which). The rearrangement joins TRBV20-1 to TRBJ2-5; D is undetermined. The CDR3 here is CSAQKETQYF. CDR3 sequence (DNA): TGCAGTGCTCAAAAAGAGACCCAGTACTTC.